A single sample gave rise to the 21 T cell receptor beta chains below, sequenced in a study of T cell changes during pregnancy in multiple sclerosis. TCRdb keeps only in-frame clones here, not all; method: immunoSEQ multiplex PCR. In the table there are 40,000 to 45,000 clones, about 90% of which are singletons. Sequences were derived from CD4+ T cells from peripheral blood mononuclear cells, sampled before pregnancy. The origin of the receptors is a female donor with multiple sclerosis, enrolled in a pregnancy study.

V gene TRBV6-6 combines with J gene TRBJ2-1; no clear D gene. The germline V and J ends were trimmed by 2 bases and 7 bases, with 18 bases remaining between them. The CDR3 loop spans 16 amino acids. Germline lookup yields CDR1 MNHNY and CDR2 SVGAGI (reference sequence). The CDR3 loop is CASSYPSSPGRNEQFF. In DNA form, the CDR3 reads TGTGCCAGCAGTTACCCCTCGTCGCCAGGCCGGAATGAGCAGTTCTTC.

This chain uses TRBV11-2 with TRBJ2-3, with 10 bases that match TRBD2. The germline V gene encodes CDR1 SGHAT and CDR2 FQNNGV. V was clipped by 5 bases and J by 6 bases; unmatched bases: 8. CDR3 length equals 15 residues. CDR3 in amino acids: CASSRSGGAGDTQYF. The CDR3 nucleotides are TGTGCCAGCAGCAGAAGCGGGGGGGCCGGCGATACGCAGTATTTT.

This clone was picked up a small number of times. The V call is TRBV7-2, the J call TRBJ2-1, with 10 positions matching TRBD2. The CDR3 is 16 residues long. CDR1 and CDR2 from the germline V gene are SGHTA and FQGNSA. The V segment lost 2 bases and the J segment 9 bases; nucleotides outside the gene matches: 10. The CDR3 DNA reads as TGTGCCAGCAGCTTATTTGGCAAGCGGGGGGGCAGTGAGCAGTTCTTC. This sequence encodes CASSLFGKRGGSEQFF.

The V and J genes are TRBV6-4 and TRBJ2-1, with D perhaps matching TRBD2 (6 bases). V lost 0 bases, J lost 2 bases, and 11 bases lay in between. The germline gives CDR1 MRHNA, CDR2 SNTAGT. The CDR3 extends over 16 amino acids. For the CDR3, the DNA is TGTGCCAGCAGTGACTCGGGCGGGGTGACCTACAATGAGCAGTTCTTC. Its protein product is CASSDSGGVTYNEQFF.

This chain joins TRBV14 and TRBJ2-1; 9 nucleotides agree with TRBD2. CDR1 SGHDN and CDR2 FVKESK come from the germline V gene. The CDR3 runs 16 residues. V gave up 0 bases and J gave up 6 bases; unmatched junction bases: 6. CDR3 nucleotide sequence: TGTGCCAGCAGCCAAGAACGGCTAGCGGGGTTCAATGAGCAGTTCTTC. This translates into CASSQERLAGFNEQFF.

This chain uses TRBV18 with TRBJ1-2; D uncertain. The CDR3 is 15 amino acids. Germline V gene lookup returns CDR1 KGHSH and CDR2 LQKENI. V lost 2 bases to trimming and J lost 5 bases, with 15 bases between them. As DNA, the CDR3 is TGTGCCAGCTCACCATCCATTAGCAGCTCTTATGGCTACACCTTC. This encodes CASSPSISSSYGYTF.

This CDR3 is CSVVGGLMNTEAFF. DNA of the CDR3: TGCAGCGTTGTGGGGGGTTTGATGAACACTGAAGCTTTCTTT. J is TRBJ1-1 and V is TRBV29-1; the D gene is possibly TRBD1 (5 bases). Germline CDR1 is SQVTM and CDR2 is ANQGSEA. V lost 4 bases to trimming and J lost 0 bases, with 12 bases between them. The CDR3 has 14 residues.

The chain recombines TRBV11-1 with TRBJ1-1; tentatively, D is TRBD1 (6 bases). From germline, CDR1 is SGHAT and CDR2 FQDESV (reference sequence). The CDR3 spans 14 residues. V was cut by 5 bases and J by 4 bases, with 14 bases left in between. The CDR3 loop is CASSPRGGRTEAFF. CDR3 DNA sequence: TGTGCCAGCAGCCCCAGAGGGGGACGCACTGAAGCTTTCTTT.

This clone came up once. The J gene is TRBJ2-2, the V gene TRBV7-9, with D tentatively TRBD1 (5 bases). The CDR3 spans 18 residues. Germline V gives CDR1 SEHNR, CDR2 FQNEAQ (reference sequence). Trimming shortened V by 5 bases and J by 0 bases, and 19 bases separated the two germline ends. DNA for the CDR3: TGTGCCAGCAGCGGCCCACAGACCGGACACCCGAACACCGGGGAGCTGTTTTTT. Its protein is CASSGPQTGHPNTGELFF.

The chain uses TRBV10-3 and TRBJ2-1; D might be TRBD2 (7 bases). Per the germline V gene, CDR1 is ENHRY and CDR2 is SYGVKD. Trimming removed 3 bases from V and 6 bases from J, with 15 bases in between. This CDR3 region has 15 residues. The CDR3 protein is CAISDLRGGGNEQFF. CDR3 DNA: TGTGCCATCAGTGACCTCAGGGGAGGGGGCAATGAGCAGTTCTTC.

The chain has TRBV7-2 and TRBJ1-2; possibly TRBD1 for D (5 bases). Trimming took 0 bases from V and 6 from J, leaving 5 bases between them. The CDR3 loop spans 12 amino acids. Germline assignment: CDR1 SGHTA and CDR2 FQGNSA. The CDR3 DNA reads TGTGCCAGCAGCTTAGCAGGGGATGGCTACACCTTC. Its translation: CASSLAGDGYTF.

The rearrangement links TRBV12-2 to TRBJ2-7; whether TRBD2, the table's D call, matches the DNA was not checked. TRBV12-2 constitutes a pseudogene. This CDR3 comprises 15 residues. The CDR3 loop is CASRLSETSGPEQYF. CDR3 sequence (DNA): TGTGCAAGTCGCTTATCGGAGACCAGCGGGCCCGAGCAGTACTTC.

The chain couples TRBV19 to TRBJ1-3; D gene unclear. Germline CDR1 LNHDA, CDR2 SQIVND (reference sequence). The CDR3 is 12 amino acids. V was cut by 6 bases and J by 4 bases, with 7 bases left in between. CDR3 nucleotide sequence: TGTGCCAGTAGGGGCACAGGAAACACCATATATTTT. It specifies CASRGTGNTIYF. Full variable domain (missing parts from reference TRBV19 and TRBJ1-3): DGGITQSPKYLFRKEGQNVTLSCEQNLNHDAMYWYRQDPGQGLRLIYYSQIVNDFQKGDIAEGYSVSREKKESFPLTVTSAQKNPTAFYLCASRGTGNTIYFGEGSWLTVV.

The V gene is TRBV7-2, the J gene TRBJ2-7, with 12 bases matching TRBD2. Trimming at V came to 4 bases and at J to 3 bases, leaving 7 bases not matched to a gene. Germline V lookup: CDR1 SGHTA, CDR2 FQGNSA. This CDR3 is built from 16 residues. The CDR3 DNA reads as TGTGCCAGCAGCTGGATCACTAGCGGGGGGATCTACGAGCAGTACTTC. As protein: CASSWITSGGIYEQYF.

This sequence joins TRBV30 and TRBJ2-7, with D possibly being TRBD2 (5 bases). CDR1 and CDR2 from the germline V gene are GTSNPN and SVGIG (reference sequence). CDR3 size: 16 residues. The V and J ends lost 3 bases and 3 bases respectively, with 21 bases between them. For the CDR3, the DNA is TGTGCCTGGAGCGCCCCAAGCATAATACGGGGCTACGAGCAGTACTTC. Amino acids: CAWSAPSIIRGYEQYF.

CDR3 bases: TGTGCCAGCAGCCATTTACTCTCCGGGACTAGCTGGGAGACCCAGTACTTC. Protein sequence: CASSHLLSGTSWETQYF. The chain has TRBV14 and TRBJ2-5, with 9 nucleotides matching TRBD2. Germline-derived CDR1 and CDR2 are SGHDN and FVKESK. V gave up 3 bases and J gave up 5 bases; unmatched junction bases: 13. This CDR3 has 17 amino acids.

CDR3 sequence (DNA): TGTGCCAGCAGAAGAAAACAGGGGATATCGAACACTGAAGCTTTCTTT. As protein: CASRRKQGISNTEAFF. This sequence joins TRBV25-1 and TRBJ1-1; 7 nucleotides line up with TRBD1. The CDR3 length is 16 residues. Losses at the gene ends were 6 bases for V and 1 base for J; bases not matched to a gene: 11. Germline values: CDR1 MGHDK, CDR2 SYGVNS.

V usage is TRBV5-1 and J usage is TRBJ2-1, with 9 bases that match TRBD2. This CDR3 spans 15 amino acids. Trimming removed 4 bases from V and 5 bases from J; junction bases left unmatched: 7. The V gene's germline CDR1 is SGHRS and CDR2 YFSETQ. CDR3 loop: CASSLMAGGHNEQFF. As DNA, the CDR3 is TGCGCCAGCAGCCTTATGGCGGGGGGGCACAATGAGCAGTTCTTC.

This chain joins TRBV6-6 and TRBJ1-5, with 8 bases identical to TRBD1. CDR3 size: 14 residues. Germline V gene data show CDR1 as MNHNY and CDR2 as SVGAGI (reference sequence). V lost 6 bases to trimming and J lost 6 bases; unmatched junction nucleotides: 7. The CDR3 region is CASRADRGRQPQHF. The CDR3, as DNA: TGTGCCAGCAGAGCCGACAGGGGTCGTCAGCCCCAGCATTTT.

V and J are TRBV5-1 and TRBJ2-3, with 7 bases identical to TRBD1. The CDR3 contains 15 residues. V gave up 7 bases and J gave up 0 bases; unmatched junction bases: 8. Germline CDR1 SGHRS, CDR2 YFSETQ. The CDR3 region has the DNA TGCGCCAGCGGCCGGGACAGTAAGAGCACAGATACGCAGTATTTT. Translated: CASGRDSKSTDTQYF.

This chain links TRBV4-2 with TRBJ2-4, with 14 bases that match TRBD2. V lost 2 bases, J lost 4 bases, and 7 bases stayed unmatched. This CDR3 region has 18 residues. The V gene's germline CDR1 is LGHNA and CDR2 YNFKEQ. The DNA for the CDR3 is TGTGCCAGCAGCCAAAGCCTGACTAGCGGGGGGGAGAAAAACATTCAGTACTTC. Protein: CASSQSLTSGGEKNIQYF.